What follows describes a single T cell receptor beta chain. Its antigen remains unknown. Germline assignment: CDR1 MNHEY and CDR2 SVGEGT. CDR3 size: 15 residues. Trimming removed 0 bases from V and 7 bases from J; junction bases left unmatched: 2. This entry is derived from a study of T cell repertoires in cytomegalovirus infection. Study results and caveats: HLA-C-restricted TCR beta clonotypes specific for CMV led the ex vivo response.

TCRdb ran MiXCR on the reads and lists one entry per CDR3 protein. The sample yields roughly 760,000 distinct CDR3 sequences, approximately 40% seen once. The sequence came from a human donor in good health (CMV status not recorded). Some clones in this sample may be carry-over from other donors' samples. This chain joins TRBV6-2 or TRBV6-3 and TRBJ2-1; 11 bases are a match to TRBD1. The sequenced sample was PBMCs. CDR3 in amino acids: CASSYSGTGGNEQFF. CDR3 DNA: TGTGCCAGCAGTTACTCCGGGACAGGGGGAAATGAGCAGTTCTTC.